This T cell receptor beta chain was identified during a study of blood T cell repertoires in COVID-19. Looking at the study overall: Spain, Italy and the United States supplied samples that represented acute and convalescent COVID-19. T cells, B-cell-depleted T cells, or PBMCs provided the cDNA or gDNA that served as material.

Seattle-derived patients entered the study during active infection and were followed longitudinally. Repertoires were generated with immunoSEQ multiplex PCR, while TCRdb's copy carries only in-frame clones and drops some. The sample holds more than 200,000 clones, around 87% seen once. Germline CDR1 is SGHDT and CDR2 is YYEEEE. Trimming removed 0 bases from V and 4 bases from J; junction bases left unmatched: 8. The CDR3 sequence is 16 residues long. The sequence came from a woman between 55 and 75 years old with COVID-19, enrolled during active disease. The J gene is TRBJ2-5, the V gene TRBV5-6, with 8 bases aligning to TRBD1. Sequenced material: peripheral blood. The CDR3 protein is CASSLDGTGPLETQYF. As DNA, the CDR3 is TGTGCCAGCAGCTTGGATGGGACAGGCCCGCTAGAGACCCAGTACTTC.